This TCR beta chain appears in the sequencing data of a study of STAT3 mutations in large granular lymphocyte leukemia. On this clone: Its cognate antigen is unknown.

Study-wide points: Every T-LGLL patient had at least one immunodominant TCRbeta clonotype. Some patients had dominant TCR clones larger than their STAT3 mutant burden. TCR clonotype switching after therapy occurred in 6 of 18 patients.

V was cut by 1 base and J by 3 bases, with 11 bases left in between. Germline CDR1 KGHSH, CDR2 LQKENI. The CDR3 spans 15 residues. TCRbeta libraries averaged around 42,000 productive templates per sample. Here immunoSEQ multiplex PCR was the method, and the copy in TCRdb shows in-frame clones only, minus some. This repertoire shows about 15,000 clones, nearly 95% found once; its top ten account for about 10%. This TCR was recovered from a woman between 50 and 59 years old with T-cell large granular lymphocyte leukemia. Some clones in this sample may be carry-over from other donors' samples. This chain links TRBV18 with TRBJ2-3; TRBD1 might be the D (5 bases). The sequencing sample was made of peripheral blood mononuclear cells. Here the CDR3 reads CASSPRSGKTDTQYF. Here the CDR3 DNA reads TGTGCCAGCTCACCACGTTCAGGGAAAACAGATACGCAGTATTTT.